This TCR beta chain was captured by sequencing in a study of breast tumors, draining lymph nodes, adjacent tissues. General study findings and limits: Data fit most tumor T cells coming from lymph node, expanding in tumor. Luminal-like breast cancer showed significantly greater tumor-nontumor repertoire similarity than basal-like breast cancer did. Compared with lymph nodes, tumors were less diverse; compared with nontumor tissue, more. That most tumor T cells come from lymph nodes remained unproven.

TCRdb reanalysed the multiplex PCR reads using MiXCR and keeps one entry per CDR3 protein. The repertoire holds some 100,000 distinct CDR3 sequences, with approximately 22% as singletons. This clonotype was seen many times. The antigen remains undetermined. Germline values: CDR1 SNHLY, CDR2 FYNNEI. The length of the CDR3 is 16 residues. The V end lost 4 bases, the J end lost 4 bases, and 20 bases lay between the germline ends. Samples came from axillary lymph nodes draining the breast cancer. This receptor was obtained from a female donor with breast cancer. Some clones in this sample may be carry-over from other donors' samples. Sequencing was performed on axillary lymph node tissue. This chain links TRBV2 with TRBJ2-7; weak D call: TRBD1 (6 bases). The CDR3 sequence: CASSVDGTRLDYEQYF. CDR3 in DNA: TGTGCCAGCAGTGTAGACGGGACACGTTTGGATTACGAGCAGTACTTC.